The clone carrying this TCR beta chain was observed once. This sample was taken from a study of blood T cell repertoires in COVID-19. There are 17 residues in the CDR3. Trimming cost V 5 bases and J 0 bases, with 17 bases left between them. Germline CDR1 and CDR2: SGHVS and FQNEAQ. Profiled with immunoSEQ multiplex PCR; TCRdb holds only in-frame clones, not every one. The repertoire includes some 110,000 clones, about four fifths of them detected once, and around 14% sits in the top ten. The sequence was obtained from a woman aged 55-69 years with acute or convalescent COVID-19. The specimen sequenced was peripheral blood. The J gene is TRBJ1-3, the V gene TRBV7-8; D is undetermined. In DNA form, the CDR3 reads TGTGCCAGCAGCCCAGACACCCGAAAGAGCTCTGGAAACACCATATATTTT. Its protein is CASSPDTRKSSGNTIYF. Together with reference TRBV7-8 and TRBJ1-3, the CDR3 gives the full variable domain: GAGVSQSPRYKVAKRGQDVALRCDPISGHVSLFWYQQALGQGPEFLTYFQNEAQLDKSGLPSDRFFAERPEGSVSTLKIQRTQQEDSAVYLCASSPDTRKSSGNTIYFGEGSWLTVV.